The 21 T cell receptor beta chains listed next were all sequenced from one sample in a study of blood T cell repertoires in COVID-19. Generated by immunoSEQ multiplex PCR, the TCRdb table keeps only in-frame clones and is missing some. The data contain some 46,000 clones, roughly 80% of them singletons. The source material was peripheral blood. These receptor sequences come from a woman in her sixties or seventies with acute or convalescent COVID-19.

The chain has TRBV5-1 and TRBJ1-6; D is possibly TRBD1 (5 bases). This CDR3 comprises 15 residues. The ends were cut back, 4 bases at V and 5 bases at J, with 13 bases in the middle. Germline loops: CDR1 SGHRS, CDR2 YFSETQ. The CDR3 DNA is TGCGCCAGCAGCCCTACCACAGGAGATAATTCACCCCTCCACTTT. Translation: CASSPTTGDNSPLHF. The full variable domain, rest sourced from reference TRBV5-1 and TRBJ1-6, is KAGVTQTPRYLIKTRGQQVTLSCSPISGHRSVSWYQQTPGQGLQFLFEYFSETQRNKGNFPGRFSGRQFSNSRSEMNVSTLELGDSALYLCASSPTTGDNSPLHFGNGTRLTVT.

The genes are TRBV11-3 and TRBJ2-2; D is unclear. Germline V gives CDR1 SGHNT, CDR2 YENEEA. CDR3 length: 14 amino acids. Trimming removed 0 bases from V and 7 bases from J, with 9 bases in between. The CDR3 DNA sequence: TGTGCCAGCAGCTTAGATCCGACATACGGGGAGCTGTTTTTT. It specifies CASSLDPTYGELFF.

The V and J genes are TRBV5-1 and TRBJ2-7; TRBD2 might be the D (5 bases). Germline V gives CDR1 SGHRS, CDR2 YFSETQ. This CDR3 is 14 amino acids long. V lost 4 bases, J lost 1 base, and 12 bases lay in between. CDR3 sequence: CASSNEPGSYEQYF. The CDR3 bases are TGCGCCAGCAGCAACGAACCGGGGTCCTACGAGCAGTACTTC.

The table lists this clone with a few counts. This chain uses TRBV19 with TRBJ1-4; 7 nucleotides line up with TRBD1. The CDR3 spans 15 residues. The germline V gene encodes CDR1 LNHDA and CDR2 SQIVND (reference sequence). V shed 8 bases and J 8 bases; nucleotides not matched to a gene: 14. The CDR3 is CASLDRKVGIEKLFF. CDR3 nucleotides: TGTGCCAGTTTGGACAGGAAGGTCGGGATAGAAAAACTGTTTTTT.

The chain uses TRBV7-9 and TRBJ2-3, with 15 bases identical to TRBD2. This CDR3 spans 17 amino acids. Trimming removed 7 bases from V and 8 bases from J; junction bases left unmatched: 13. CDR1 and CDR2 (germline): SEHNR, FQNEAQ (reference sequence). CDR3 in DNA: TGTGCCAGCAACCCCCGGACTAGCGGGGGGGTGGTGGGTACGCAGTATTTT. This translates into CASNPRTSGGVVGTQYF.

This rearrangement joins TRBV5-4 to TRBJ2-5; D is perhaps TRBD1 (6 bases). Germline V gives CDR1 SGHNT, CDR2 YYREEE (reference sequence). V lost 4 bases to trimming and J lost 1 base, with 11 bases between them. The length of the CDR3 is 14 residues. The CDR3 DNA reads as TGTGCCAGCAGCCTTGGACAGCTCCAAGAGACCCAGTACTTC. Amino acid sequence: CASSLGQLQETQYF. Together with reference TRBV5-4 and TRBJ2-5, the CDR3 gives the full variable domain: ETGVTQSPTHLIKTRGQQVTLRCSSQSGHNTVSWYQQALGQGPQFIFQYYREEENGRGNFPPRFSGLQFPNYSSELNVNALELDDSALYLCASSLGQLQETQYFGPGTRLLVL.

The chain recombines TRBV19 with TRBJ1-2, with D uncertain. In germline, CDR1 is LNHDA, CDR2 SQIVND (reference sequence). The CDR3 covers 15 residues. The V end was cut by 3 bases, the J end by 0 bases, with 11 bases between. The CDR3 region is CASSILPVANYGYTF. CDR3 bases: TGTGCCAGTAGTATTTTGCCAGTTGCTAACTATGGCTACACCTTC. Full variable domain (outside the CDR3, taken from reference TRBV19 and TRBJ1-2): DGGITQSPKYLFRKEGQNVTLSCEQNLNHDAMYWYRQDPGQGLRLIYYSQIVNDFQKGDIAEGYSVSREKKESFPLTVTSAQKNPTAFYLCASSILPVANYGYTFGSGTRLTVV.

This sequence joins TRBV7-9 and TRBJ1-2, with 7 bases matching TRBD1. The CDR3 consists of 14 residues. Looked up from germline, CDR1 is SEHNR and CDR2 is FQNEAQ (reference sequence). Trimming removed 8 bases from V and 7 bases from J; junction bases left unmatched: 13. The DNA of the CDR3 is TGTGCCAGCGCCCGCAGGGGGGCAGAGAGTGGCTACACCTTC. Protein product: CASARRGAESGYTF. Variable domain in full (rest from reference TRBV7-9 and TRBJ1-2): DTGVSQNPRHKITKRGQNVTFRCDPISEHNRLYWYRQTLGQGPEFLTYFQNEAQLEKSRLLSDRFSAERPKGSFSTLEIQRTEQGDSAMYLCASARRGAESGYTFGSGTRLTVV.

The DNA of the CDR3 is TGTGCCAGCAGCCCCGACAGGGGGGACATTCAGTACTTC. Protein sequence: CASSPDRGDIQYF. The chain recombines TRBV5-4 with TRBJ2-4; 9 nucleotides agree with TRBD1. The germline CDR1 and CDR2 sequences are SGHNT and YYREEE (reference sequence). With 4 bases clipped from V and 8 bases from J, the junction kept 4 bases outside the gene matches. The CDR3 consists of 13 residues.

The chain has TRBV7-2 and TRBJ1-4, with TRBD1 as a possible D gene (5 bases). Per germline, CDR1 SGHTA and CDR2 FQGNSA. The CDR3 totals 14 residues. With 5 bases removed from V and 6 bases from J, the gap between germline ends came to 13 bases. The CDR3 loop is CASSPPTRDEKLFF. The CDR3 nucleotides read TGTGCCAGCAGCCCCCCCACCAGGGATGAAAAACTGTTTTTT.

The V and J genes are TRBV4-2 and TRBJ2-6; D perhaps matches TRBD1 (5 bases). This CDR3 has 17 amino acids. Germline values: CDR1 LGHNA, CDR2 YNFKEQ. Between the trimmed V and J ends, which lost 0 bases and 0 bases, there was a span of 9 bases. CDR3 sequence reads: CASSQDPTGSGANVLTF. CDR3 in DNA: TGTGCCAGCAGCCAAGACCCCACAGGCTCTGGGGCCAACGTCCTGACTTTC.

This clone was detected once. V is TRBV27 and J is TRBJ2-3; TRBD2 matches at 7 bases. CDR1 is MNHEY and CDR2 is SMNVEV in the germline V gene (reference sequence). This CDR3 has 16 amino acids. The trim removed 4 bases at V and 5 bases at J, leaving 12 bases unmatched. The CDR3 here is CASSSALADGVDTQYF. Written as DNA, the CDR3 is TGTGCCAGCAGTTCGGCCCTAGCGGACGGGGTAGATACGCAGTATTTT.

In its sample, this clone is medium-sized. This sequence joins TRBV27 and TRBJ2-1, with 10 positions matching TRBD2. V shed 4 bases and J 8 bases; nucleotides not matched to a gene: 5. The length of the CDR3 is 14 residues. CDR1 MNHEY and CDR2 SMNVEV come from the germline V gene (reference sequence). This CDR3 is CASSSSGGADEQFF. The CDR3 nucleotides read TGTGCCAGCAGTTCGAGCGGGGGGGCCGATGAGCAGTTCTTC.

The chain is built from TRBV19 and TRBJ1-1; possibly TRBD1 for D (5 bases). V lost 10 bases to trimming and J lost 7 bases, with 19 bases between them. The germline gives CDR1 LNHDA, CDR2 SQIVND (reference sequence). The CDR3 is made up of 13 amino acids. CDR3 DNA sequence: TGTGCCACCCTAGCTGACCCCGGGGGTGAAGCTTTCTTT. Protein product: CATLADPGGEAFF. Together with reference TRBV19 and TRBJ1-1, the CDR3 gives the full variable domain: DGGITQSPKYLFRKEGQNVTLSCEQNLNHDAMYWYRQDPGQGLRLIYYSQIVNDFQKGDIAEGYSVSREKKESFPLTVTSAQKNPTAFYLCATLADPGGEAFFGQGTRLTVV.

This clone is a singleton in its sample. CDR3 nucleotide sequence: TGCAGTGCTGGTAGGGGTTCACCCCTCCACTTT. It specifies CSAGRGSPLHF. The gene calls are TRBV20-1 and TRBJ1-6, with a tentative D call TRBD1 (5 bases). CDR3 length equals 11 residues. In germline, CDR1 is DFQATT, CDR2 SNEGSKA (reference sequence). V dropped 5 bases and J dropped 9 bases, with 8 bases sitting between them.

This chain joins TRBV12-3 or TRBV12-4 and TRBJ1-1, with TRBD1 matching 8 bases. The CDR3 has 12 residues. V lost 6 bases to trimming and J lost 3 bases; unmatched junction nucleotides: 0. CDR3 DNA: TGTGCCAGCAGCAGGGGGCACACTGAAGCTTTCTTT. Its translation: CASSRGHTEAFF.

CDR3 loop: CASSSGGAYNEQFF. The DNA of the CDR3 is TGTGCCAGCAGTAGCGGGGGCGCCTACAATGAGCAGTTCTTC. V and J are TRBV27 and TRBJ2-1; TRBD2 aligns across 8 bases. The V gene's germline CDR1 is MNHEY and CDR2 SMNVEV (reference sequence). This CDR3 is 14 amino acids long. Losses at the gene ends were 5 bases for V and 2 bases for J; bases not matched to a gene: 2.

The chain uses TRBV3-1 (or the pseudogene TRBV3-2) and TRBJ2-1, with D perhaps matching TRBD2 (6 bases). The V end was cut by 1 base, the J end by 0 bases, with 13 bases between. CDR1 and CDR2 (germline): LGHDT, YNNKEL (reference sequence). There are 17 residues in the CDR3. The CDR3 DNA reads TGTGCCAGCAGCCAAGTTCTTCCCGGGAGCTCCTACAATGAGCAGTTCTTC. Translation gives CASSQVLPGSSYNEQFF.

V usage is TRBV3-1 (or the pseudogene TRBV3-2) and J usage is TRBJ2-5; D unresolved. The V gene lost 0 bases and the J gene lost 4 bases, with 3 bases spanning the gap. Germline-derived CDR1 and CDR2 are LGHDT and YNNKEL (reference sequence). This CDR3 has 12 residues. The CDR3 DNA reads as TGTGCCAGCAGCCAAGATCGAGAGACCCAGTACTTC. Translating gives CASSQDRETQYF.

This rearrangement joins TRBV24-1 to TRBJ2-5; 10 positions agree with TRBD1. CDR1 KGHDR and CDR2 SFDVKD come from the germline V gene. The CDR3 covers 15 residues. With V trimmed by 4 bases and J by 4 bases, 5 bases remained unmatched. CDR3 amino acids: CATSDQRQGAETQYF. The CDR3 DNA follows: TGTGCCACCAGTGACCAAAGACAGGGGGCAGAGACCCAGTACTTC.

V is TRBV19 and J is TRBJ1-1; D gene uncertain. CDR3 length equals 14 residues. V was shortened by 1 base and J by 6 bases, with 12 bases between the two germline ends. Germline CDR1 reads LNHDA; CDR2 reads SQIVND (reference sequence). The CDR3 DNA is TGTGCCAGTAGTATAGTGGGAGGGATCTCTGAAGCTTTCTTT. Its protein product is CASSIVGGISEAFF.